The present entry profiles one T cell receptor (beta chain) with its context. Its cognate antigen is unknown. The sample originates from a study of shared clonotypes between healthy human individuals. Whole-study findings and limits: Researchers sampled blood only, noting tissue repertoires likely differ.

Study processing details: ImmunoSEQ supplied junction-only sequences lacking quality scores, so filtering was different. Sequencing used immunoSEQ multiplex PCR; TCRdb keeps in-frame clones, though not all of them. V and J calls and clone size come straight from that table; D and trimming were deduced from the DNA. The repertoire has fewer than 800,000 clones, 92% of them found once; the top ten carry about 24%. CD45RO-negative, CCR7-positively selected cells formed the naive CD8 fraction, excluding terminally differentiated effector memory CD45RA+ cells. There were no recent acute infections or vaccinations among the donors, who were healthy HIV-negative adults. Donors were Caucasian adults residing in Nashville, Tennessee, USA. The clonotype was recovered from a man aged 30 to 39 in good health. The sequencing input was naive CD8+ T cells sorted from blood.

CDR3 region: CASSLRPGVNTGELFF. The CDR3, as DNA: TGTGCCAGCAGCTTAAGGCCAGGGGTGAACACCGGGGAGCTGTTTTTT. V usage is TRBV7-3 and J usage is TRBJ2-2, with D tentatively TRBD1 (6 bases). With 1 base removed from V and 1 base from J, the gap between germline ends came to 10 bases. The germline gives CDR1 SGHTA, CDR2 FQGTGA. The CDR3 sequence is 16 residues long.